This TCR beta chain derives from a study of Tregs in tolerant kidney transplant recipients. Comments on this clone: Its antigen is currently unknown.

Overall study results and limits: Few patients were studied, so findings need validation in larger groups. Changing PCR primers prevented nucleotide comparison between some patients' samples.

Generated by immunoSEQ multiplex PCR, the TCRdb table keeps only in-frame clones and is missing some. The sample lists about 90,000 clones; 93% were seen once. Trimming took 2 bases from V and 0 from J; bases not matched to a gene: 12. The CDR3 covers 21 residues. CDR1 and CDR2 from the germline V gene are SGHVS and FNYEAQ. The nonmyeloablative bone marrow transplants came from related graft donors, with transient mixed chimerism. Unstimulated regulatory T cells (CD4+CD25+CD127-), CD4+CD25- non-regulatory cells, CD4 and CD8 cells were FACS-sorted from thawed PBMCs. The receptor was derived from a human patient who received a combined kidney and bone marrow transplant. Some T cells may trace back to the graft donor. The rearrangement joins TRBV7-6 to TRBJ2-1; 14 positions agree with TRBD2. The sample consisted of CD4+ T cells from blood (PBMCs), taken 12 months after the transplant. The CDR3 spells CASSLNFGLAGGVSSYNEQFF. CDR3 bases: TGTGCCAGCAGCTTAAACTTCGGACTAGCGGGAGGTGTAAGCTCCTACAATGAGCAGTTCTTC.